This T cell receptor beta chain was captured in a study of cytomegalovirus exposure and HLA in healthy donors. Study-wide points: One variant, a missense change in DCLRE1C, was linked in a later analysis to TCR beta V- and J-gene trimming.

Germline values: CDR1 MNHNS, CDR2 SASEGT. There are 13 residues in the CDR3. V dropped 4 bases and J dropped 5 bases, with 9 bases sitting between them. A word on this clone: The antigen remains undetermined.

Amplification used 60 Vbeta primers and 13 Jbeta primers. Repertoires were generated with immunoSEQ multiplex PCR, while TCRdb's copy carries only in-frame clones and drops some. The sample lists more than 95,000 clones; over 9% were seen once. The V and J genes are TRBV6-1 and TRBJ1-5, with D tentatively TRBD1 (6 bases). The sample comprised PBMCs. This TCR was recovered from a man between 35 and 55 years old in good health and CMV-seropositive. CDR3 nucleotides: TGTGCCAGCAGTGGAAGACAGGATCAGCCCCAGCATTTT. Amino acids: CASSGRQDQPQHF.